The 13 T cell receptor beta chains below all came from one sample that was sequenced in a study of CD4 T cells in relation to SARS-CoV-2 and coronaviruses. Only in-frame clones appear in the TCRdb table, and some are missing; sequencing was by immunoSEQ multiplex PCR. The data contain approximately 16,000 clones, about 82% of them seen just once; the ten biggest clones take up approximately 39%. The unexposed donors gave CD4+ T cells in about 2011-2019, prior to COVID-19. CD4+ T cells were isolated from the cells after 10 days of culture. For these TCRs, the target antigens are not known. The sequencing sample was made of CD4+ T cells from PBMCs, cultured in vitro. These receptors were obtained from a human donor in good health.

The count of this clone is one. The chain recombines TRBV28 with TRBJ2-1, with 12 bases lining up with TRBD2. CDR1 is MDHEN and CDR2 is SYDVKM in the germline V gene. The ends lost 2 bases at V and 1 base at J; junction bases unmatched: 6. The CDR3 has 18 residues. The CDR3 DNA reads TGTGCCAGCAGTTTAGCTAGCGGGAGGGCCGGTTCCTACAATGAGCAGTTCTTC. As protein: CASSLASGRAGSYNEQFF.

This chain's CDR3 is CASSVPGQETQYF. For the CDR3, the DNA is TGTGCCAGCAGCGTCCCAGGCCAAGAGACCCAGTACTTC. The chain has TRBV28 and TRBJ2-5; D is undetermined. V lost 6 bases and J lost 1, with 9 bases in between. Germline lookup yields CDR1 MDHEN and CDR2 SYDVKM. CDR3 length equals 13 residues.

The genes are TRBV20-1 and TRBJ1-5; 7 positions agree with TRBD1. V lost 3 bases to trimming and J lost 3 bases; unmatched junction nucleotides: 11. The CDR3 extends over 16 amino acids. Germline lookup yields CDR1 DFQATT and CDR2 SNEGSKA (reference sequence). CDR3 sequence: CSASIFGQATNQPQHF. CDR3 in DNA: TGCAGTGCTAGTATTTTTGGACAGGCAACCAATCAGCCCCAGCATTTT.

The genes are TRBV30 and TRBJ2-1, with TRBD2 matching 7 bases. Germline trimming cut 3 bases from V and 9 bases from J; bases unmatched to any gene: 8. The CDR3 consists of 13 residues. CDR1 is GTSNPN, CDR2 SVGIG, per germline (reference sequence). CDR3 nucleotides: TGTGCCTGGAGGCGAGGGCCGGGGGGTGAGCAGTTCTTC. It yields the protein CAWRRGPGGEQFF.

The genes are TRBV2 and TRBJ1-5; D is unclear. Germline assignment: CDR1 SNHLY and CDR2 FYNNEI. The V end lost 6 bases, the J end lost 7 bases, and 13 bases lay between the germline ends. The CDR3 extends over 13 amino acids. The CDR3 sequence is CASRNYLIQPQHF. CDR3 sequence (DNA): TGTGCCAGCAGGAATTATCTCATACAGCCCCAGCATTTT.

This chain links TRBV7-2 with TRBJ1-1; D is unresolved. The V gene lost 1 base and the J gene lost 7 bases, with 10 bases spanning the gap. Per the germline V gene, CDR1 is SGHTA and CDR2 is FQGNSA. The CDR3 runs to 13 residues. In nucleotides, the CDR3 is TGTGCCAGCAGCTTAGTCGAGTACGTTGAAGCTTTCTTT. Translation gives CASSLVEYVEAFF.

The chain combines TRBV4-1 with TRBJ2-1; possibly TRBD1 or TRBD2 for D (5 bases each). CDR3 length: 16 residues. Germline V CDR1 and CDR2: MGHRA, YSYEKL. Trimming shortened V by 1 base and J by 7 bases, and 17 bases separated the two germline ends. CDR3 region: CASSQVGTARVNEQFF. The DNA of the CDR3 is TGCGCCAGCAGCCAAGTTGGGACCGCCCGTGTTAATGAGCAGTTCTTC.

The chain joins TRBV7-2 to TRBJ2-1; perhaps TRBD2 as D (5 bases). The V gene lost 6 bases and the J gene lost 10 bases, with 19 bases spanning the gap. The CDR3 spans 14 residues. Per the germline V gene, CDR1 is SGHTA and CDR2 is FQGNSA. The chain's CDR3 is CASRFQGRRSEQFF. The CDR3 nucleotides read TGTGCCAGCAGGTTCCAAGGGCGGAGGTCCGAGCAGTTCTTC.

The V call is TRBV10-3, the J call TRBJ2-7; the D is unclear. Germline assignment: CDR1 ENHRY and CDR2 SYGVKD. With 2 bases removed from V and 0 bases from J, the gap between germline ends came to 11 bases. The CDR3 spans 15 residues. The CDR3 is CAISEPPTSSYEQYF. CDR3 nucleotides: TGTGCCATCAGTGAGCCCCCGACCAGCTCCTACGAGCAGTACTTC.

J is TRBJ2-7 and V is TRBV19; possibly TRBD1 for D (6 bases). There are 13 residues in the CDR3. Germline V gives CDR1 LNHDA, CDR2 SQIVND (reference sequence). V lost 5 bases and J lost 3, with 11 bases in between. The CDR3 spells CASSFRQDYEQYF. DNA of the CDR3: TGTGCCAGTAGTTTTAGACAGGACTACGAGCAGTACTTC.

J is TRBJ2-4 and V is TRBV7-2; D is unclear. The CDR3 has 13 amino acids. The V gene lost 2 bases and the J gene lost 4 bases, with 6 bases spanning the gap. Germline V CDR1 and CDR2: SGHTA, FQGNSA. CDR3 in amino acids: CASSLNLKNIQYF. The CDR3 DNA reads TGTGCCAGCAGCTTAAATTTGAAAAACATTCAGTACTTC.

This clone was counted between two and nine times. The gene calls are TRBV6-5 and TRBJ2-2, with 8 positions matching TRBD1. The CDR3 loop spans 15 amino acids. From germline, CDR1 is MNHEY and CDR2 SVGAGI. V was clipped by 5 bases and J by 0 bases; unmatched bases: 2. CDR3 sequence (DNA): TGTGCCAGCAGTAGACAGGGGCCGAACACCGGGGAGCTGTTTTTT. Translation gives CASSRQGPNTGELFF.

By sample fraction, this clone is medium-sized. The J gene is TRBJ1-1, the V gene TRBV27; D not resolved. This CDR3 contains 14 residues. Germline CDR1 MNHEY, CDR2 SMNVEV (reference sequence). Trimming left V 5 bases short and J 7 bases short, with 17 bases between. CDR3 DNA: TGTGCCAGCAGTCCCTCCCCGGACGGCGTTGAAGCTTTCTTT. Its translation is CASSPSPDGVEAFF.